The text below deals with one T cell receptor (beta chain). This clonotype was recorded a few times. The antigen it recognizes is unknown. Base qualities are not recorded, but no much larger clone differs from it by a single base. The data are from a study of naive and memory T cell subsets (dated by TCRdb to about 2017). About the full investigation: The study applied an open-source, UMI-based TCR alpha and beta sequencing pipeline to sorted naive and memory peripheral blood T cell subsets. IgG serology results and the functional CMV T cell responses were in complete agreement. RNA was DNase-treated and reverse transcribed with TCR constant-region primers, mostly using SuperScript III.

Beyond this particular receptor, the publication reports: A power law was followed by TCR abundance, with an exponent that differed between naive and memory subsets but was consistent across the three individuals. Each clonotype was defined as a single alpha or beta chain sequence rather than as a paired alpha/beta receptor. After error correction, only a single occurrence was seen for over 95% of naive TCR sequences, so much steeper abundance distributions were produced than in memory subsets. No ground truth was available to validate the repertoire findings for the naive and memory subsets. Gini index rose and Shannon and inverse Simpson diversity fell from naive through CM, EM and EMRA in both CD4 and CD8 cells. RNA-based TCR counts may be affected by expression changes linked to T cell activation and differentiation.

The method behind the library was UMI-ligation and nested PCR. To cover both TRBC1 and TRBC2, the beta constant-region primer consisted of an equimolar mix of two oligonucleotides. A single-stranded oligonucleotide carrying the SP2 primer and a 12-nucleotide UMI was ligated to the 3' end of the cDNA by T4 RNA ligase 1. The ligated cDNA went through four rounds of PCR with nested alpha and beta constant-region primers together with the SP2 primer. Incubation of the ligation reaction was carried out at 16 degrees C for about 18-25 hours. PCR2 was typically run as a SYBR Green qPCR and stopped at a predetermined threshold to prevent over-amplification. All purifications after the first were performed with Agencourt AMPure XP magnetic beads. Libraries were quantified by Qubit and checked on a TapeStation, where a main peak was expected near 650 bp. The pooled libraries were sequenced on an Illumina MiSeq using v2 2x251 paired-end kits, which usually yielded roughly 1-2.2 million reads per sample. Each sample's library went into the pool at roughly 4.4 nM, and 5-7% PhiX was added to help with cluster recognition. For the original study's pipeline: V and J genes were assigned to Demultiplexor-processed FASTQ reads by Decombinator through tag matching, with a single base-pair mismatch being allowed. Collapsinator used UMIs to correct both sequencing errors and frequency errors arising from PCR heterogeneity. CDR3Translator translated TCRs and extracted CDR3s from the conserved cysteine to the FGXG phenylalanine, flagging non-productive sequences. Gini, Shannon entropy and inverse Simpson indices were computed after subsampling the repertoires to the same number of UMI-defined TCRs. Clonotype abundance distributions were fitted to a power law by maximum likelihood within the linear range. Similar UMI counts, unique TCR numbers and clonal distributions were obtained with the pipeline and with MIGEC on one naive CD8 sample. A set of several thousand CMV-associated CDR3 sequences, compiled from VDJdb and a published dataset, was used to search the repertoires. The public sequencing data were trimmed at Q25 with fastp and processed into clonotypes with MiXCR by TCRdb, which kept only in-frame beta chains. Each CDR3 protein appears once, grouped with its most common genes and DNA. These V and J calls derive from TCRdb rather than the authors' analysis. The sample table contains about 90,000 distinct CDR3 sequences; only one count was recorded for roughly 7% of them. The biggest ten clones account for roughly 1.6% of the sample.

From the second PCR step onward, the TCR alpha chain libraries and the TCR beta chain libraries were amplified separately. Donor CMV status was determined by IFNgamma production from CD4+ T cells after overnight stimulation of fresh PBMCs with CMV viral lysate. CD4 T cells were positively selected with Miltenyi beads, followed by positive selection of CD8 T cells from the CD4-negative fraction. After staining for CD3, CD4, CD8, CD45RA, CD27 and a live/dead dye, cells were sorted on a BD Aria II into four subsets based on CD45RA and CD27. A few healthy volunteers provided blood, and the blood of each volunteer was split into CD4 and CD8 T cells and then into four differentiation subsets. Around 120 ml of peripheral blood was drawn per donor, and PBMC were isolated by Ficoll-Paque PLUS density-gradient centrifugation. Sorted cells were lysed in RLT buffer, after which RNA was extracted using a Qiagen RNeasy kit and stored at -80 degrees C.

Sequencing was carried out using central memory CD4+ T cells from blood. This sample's cell subset or site label indicates: central memory, CD45RA- CD27+. This TCR was sampled from a human donor in good health.

Here is the DNA: TGTGCCAGCAGCTTTGGGTCCTCTGGGGCCAACGTCCTGACTTTC. It codes for CASSFGSSGANVLTF. The chain is assembled from TRBV7-9 and TRBJ2-6, with no confident D gene call. The germline V gene (reference sequence) provides CDR1 SEHNR and CDR2 FQNEAQ. The CDR3 numbers 15 residues from cysteine through phenylalanine. The DNA shown is the 45-base CDR3, in frame from base 1. V was cut back by 3 bases and J by 0 bases, leaving a gap of 6 bases between them.